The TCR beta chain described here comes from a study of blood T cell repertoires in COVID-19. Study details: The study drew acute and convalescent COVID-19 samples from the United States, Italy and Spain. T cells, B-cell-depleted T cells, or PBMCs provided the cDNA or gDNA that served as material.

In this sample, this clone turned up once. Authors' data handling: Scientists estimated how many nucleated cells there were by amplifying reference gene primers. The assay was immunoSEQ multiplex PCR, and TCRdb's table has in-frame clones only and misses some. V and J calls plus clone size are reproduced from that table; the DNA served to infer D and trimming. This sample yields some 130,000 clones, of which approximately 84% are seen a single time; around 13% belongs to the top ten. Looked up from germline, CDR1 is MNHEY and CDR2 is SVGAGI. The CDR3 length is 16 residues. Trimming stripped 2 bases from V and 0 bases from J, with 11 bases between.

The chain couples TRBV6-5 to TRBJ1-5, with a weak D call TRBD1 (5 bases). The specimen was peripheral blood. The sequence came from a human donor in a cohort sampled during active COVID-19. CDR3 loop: CASSYRTGYSNQPQHF. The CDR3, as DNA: TGTGCCAGCAGTTACCGAACAGGTTATAGCAATCAGCCCCAGCATTTT.